This TCR beta chain was identified during a study of blood T cell repertoires in COVID-19. Study as a whole: Sources were T cells, B-cell-depleted T cells, or PBMCs; the material itself was cDNA or gDNA.

There are 12 residues in the CDR3. The V end lost 3 bases, the J end lost 8 bases, and 8 bases lay between the germline ends. Clones were sequenced by immunoSEQ multiplex PCR, and TCRdb holds only the in-frame ones, with some missing. The repertoire holds approximately 14,000 clones, with around 83% as singletons. V is TRBV12-3 or TRBV12-4 and J is TRBJ2-1; D is undetermined. This TCR came from a man aged 45-65 years with active COVID-19. The sequenced sample was peripheral blood. CDR3 loop: CASSFRSDEQFF. CDR3 coding DNA: TGTGCCAGCAGTTTTCGCAGCGATGAGCAGTTCTTC.